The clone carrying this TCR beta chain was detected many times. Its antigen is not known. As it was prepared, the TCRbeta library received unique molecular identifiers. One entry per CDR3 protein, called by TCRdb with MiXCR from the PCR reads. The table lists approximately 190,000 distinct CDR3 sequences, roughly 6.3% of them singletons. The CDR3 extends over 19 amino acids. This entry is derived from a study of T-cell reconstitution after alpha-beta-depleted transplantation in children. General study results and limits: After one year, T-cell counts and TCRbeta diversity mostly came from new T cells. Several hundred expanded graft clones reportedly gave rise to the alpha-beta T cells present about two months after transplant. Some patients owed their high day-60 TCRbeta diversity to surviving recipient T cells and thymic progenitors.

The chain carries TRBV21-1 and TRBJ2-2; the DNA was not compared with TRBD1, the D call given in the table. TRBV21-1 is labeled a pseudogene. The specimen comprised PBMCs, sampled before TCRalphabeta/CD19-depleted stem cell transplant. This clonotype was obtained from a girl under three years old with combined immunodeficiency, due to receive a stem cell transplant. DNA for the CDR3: TGTGCCAGCAGCAACTCCGGGACAGGCTTTCCTCTGAACACCGGGGAGCTGTTTTTT. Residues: CASSNSGTGFPLNTGELFF.